This TCR beta chain is drawn from a study of Graves' ophthalmopathy and Graves' hyperthyroidism (dated by TCRdb to the late 2010s). About the study as a whole: Peripheral blood was collected at initial diagnosis, before any treatment. To tell Graves' ophthalmopathy apart from Graves' hyperthyroidism, and to predict which patients would progress to ophthalmopathy, the study relied on TCR beta repertoire signatures. In total, some 130 blood samples were TCR-sequenced: fewer than 50 ophthalmopathy, some 75 hyperthyroidism and approximately 17 hyperthyroidism-to-ophthalmopathy patients. To explore V-J signatures distinguishing ophthalmopathy from hyperthyroidism, a discovery set of 100 patients (43 ophthalmopathy, over 55 stable hyperthyroidism) was enrolled. For independent validation, a separate cohort was made up of some 18 hyperthyroidism patients plus 17 patients who later progressed from hyperthyroidism to ophthalmopathy. In five or six hyperthyroidism patients, T-cell repertoires of thyroid tissue and blood were compared. Following sample collection, hyperthyroidism patients were given methimazole at a starting dose of 30 mg daily, and ophthalmopathy patients were given high-dose intravenous methylprednisolone. The research as a whole found: Ophthalmopathy was separated from stable hyperthyroidism by the 13-signature model with about 89% sensitivity and approximately 84% specificity in cross-validation and with 80%/75% in the test set. Most expanded thyroid clonotypes with frequency above 0.001 were also detected in blood, suggesting blood repertoires may reflect the thyroid immune response. Sample size was not statistically predetermined, and group allocation was not concealed from the investigators. In validation, the model predicted ophthalmopathy progression with nearly 71% sensitivity and roughly 72% specificity; 12 predicted patients were CT-confirmed with GO in a median of around 6 months.

Patients with ophthalmopathy had moderately to severely active disease, with a Clinical Activity Score of 3 or more, a NOSPECS grade of 4 or more, and a disease duration of less than 3 months. Anyone with other autoimmune diseases, uncontrolled infections, pregnancy or lactation was excluded from the study. Clinical symptoms, serum thyroxine, TRAb, thyroid ultrasound and orbital computed tomography formed the basis of the diagnosis. PBMCs were isolated from about 10 ml of fresh peripheral blood by Ficoll-Paque density gradient centrifugation. Total RNA was extracted with Trizol reagent and quality-checked on an Agilent 2100 Bioanalyzer. Including the terminal cysteine and phenylalanine, the CDR3 comprises 14 residues. The retained sequence is limited to the CDR3, 42 bases, with the frame set at the first base. CDR1 and CDR2 are drawn from the germline V gene: SQVTM, ANQGSEA. V is shortened by 8 bases, J by 2 bases, and the region joining them spans 19 bases.

In this sample, this clonotype turned up many times. Its target antigen remains unknown. No base quality values were provided; no much bigger clone lies one nucleotide off. For repertoire sequencing, TCR beta CDR3 regions were amplified from RNA transcripts. HTBI primers and the Qiagen OneStep RT-PCR kit were used in a first-round RT-PCR, which was followed by a second-round multiplex PCR, size selection and purification. Sequencing of the libraries was carried out on an Illumina HiSeq2000 in paired-end mode with 100 bp reads. Processing in the source paper ran as follows. SOAPnuke was used to process the reads, removing any read that contained adapters or uncalled bases, had a mean Phred below 15, or lacked an exact match to the constant primer or identifier. High-quality paired reads were merged with COPE v1.2.5. Clonotypes were defined as unique nucleotide sequences and were aligned to IMGT TRB V, D and J references using MiTCR v1.1. The analysis was limited to V-J combinations with a frequency above 0.0001, which together covered over 98% of repertoires. For each V-J combination, a TCR clonal expansion and chaos score was defined as F50 clonal expansion divided by the chaos observed in the TCRdist matrix. Welch's t-statistics and random forest were used to reduce features to approximately 13 V-J combinations, which were fed into a naive Bayes classifier. Thyroid-blood repertoire similarity was quantified with the Morisita-Horn index. TCRdb passed the public sequencing reads through fastp at Q25 and MiXCR, retaining productive beta sequences. CDR3 protein sequences are deduplicated, and each keeps its most common genes and DNA. TCRdb, not the original authors, processed these V and J calls. For this sample there are approximately 640,000 distinct CDR3 sequences; approximately 39% appear just once. Around 3% of the sample rests with the top ten.

This clonotype was obtained from an adult man with Graves' ophthalmopathy. Specimen: peripheral blood. The rearrangement joined TRBV29-1 to TRBJ2-7; the D segment cannot be called with confidence. This receptor has the CDR3 CSILPQASTYEQYF. The DNA is TGCAGCATCCTGCCTCAGGCCTCAACCTACGAGCAGTACTTC.